A single sample gave rise to the 3 T cell receptor beta chains below, sequenced in a study of shared clonotypes between healthy human individuals. Libraries were prepared by immunoSEQ multiplex PCR; TCRdb keeps only in-frame clonotypes and omits some of them. Of 300,000 to 400,000 clones listed, around 90% are singletons. Sequenced input: memory CD8+ T cells sorted from blood. Sample subset: CD45RO+ cells pooled with CCR7-negative TemRA cells. The receptor set was obtained from a young man in good health.

V usage is TRBV4-1 and J usage is TRBJ2-1; 7 bases agree with TRBD2. Germline values: CDR1 MGHRA, CDR2 YSYEKL. The CDR3 is made up of 12 amino acids. Unmatched junction bases numbered 0, after V lost 3 bases and J lost 7 bases. This CDR3 reads CASSHGGNEQFF. DNA of the CDR3: TGCGCCAGCAGCCACGGGGGGAATGAGCAGTTCTTC.

V usage is TRBV29-1 and J usage is TRBJ2-7, with 10 bases lining up with TRBD2. Germline V gene data show CDR1 as SQVTM and CDR2 as ANQGSEA. This CDR3 spans 13 amino acids. The V segment lost 5 bases and the J segment 3 bases; nucleotides outside the gene matches: 4. This CDR3 reads CSVRSGGDYEQYF. As DNA, the CDR3 is TGCAGCGTTAGGAGCGGGGGGGACTACGAGCAGTACTTC.

To note about this clone: This same CDR3 is encoded by further DNA sequences in the sample. The CDR3 here is CASSQEFGYEQYF. The CDR3 bases are TGCGCCAGCAGCCAAGAATTCGGCTACGAGCAGTACTTC. The chain has TRBV4-1 and TRBJ2-7; D gene ambiguous. The V and J ends lost 0 bases and 3 bases respectively, with 6 bases between them. CDR1 and CDR2 from the germline V gene are MGHRA and YSYEKL. CDR3 length: 13 amino acids.